The following is a TCR beta chain sequence with its context. Its antigen is as yet unknown. This sample was taken from a study of radiotherapy plus CTLA-4 blockade in lung cancer. The CDR3 extends over 17 amino acids. Germline V CDR1 and CDR2: SGHNT, YENEEA. J was trimmed by 0 bases and V by 1 base; bases with no gene match: 3. General observations from the study: Blood-borne expansion of tumor-derived TCR clones followed radiotherapy plus ipilimumab.

TCRdb's table, derived via immunoSEQ multiplex PCR, lists solely in-frame clones and lacks some. This table has tens of thousands of clones, around nine tenths appearing once. The clonotype comes from a human donor with non-small cell lung cancer whose response to radiotherapy plus ipilimumab could not be evaluated. V is TRBV11-3 and J is TRBJ1-2, with 12 positions matching TRBD1. The sequencing used peripheral blood, collected from a patient treated with radiotherapy plus ipilimumab. CDR3 residues: CASSLGGQGASNYGYTF. CDR3 nucleotide sequence: TGTGCCAGCAGCTTAGGGGGACAGGGGGCTTCTAACTATGGCTACACCTTC.